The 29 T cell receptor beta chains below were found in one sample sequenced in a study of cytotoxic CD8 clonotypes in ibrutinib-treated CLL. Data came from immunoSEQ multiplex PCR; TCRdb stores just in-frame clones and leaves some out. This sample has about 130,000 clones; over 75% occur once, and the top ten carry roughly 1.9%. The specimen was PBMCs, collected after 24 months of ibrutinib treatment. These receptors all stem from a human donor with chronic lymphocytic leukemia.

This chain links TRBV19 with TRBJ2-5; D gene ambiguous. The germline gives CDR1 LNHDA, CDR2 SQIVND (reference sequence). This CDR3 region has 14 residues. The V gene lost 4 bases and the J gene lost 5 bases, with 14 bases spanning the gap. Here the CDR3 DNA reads TGTGCCAGTAGTACAGGACCTCCGTGGGAGACCCAGTACTTC. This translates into CASSTGPPWETQYF. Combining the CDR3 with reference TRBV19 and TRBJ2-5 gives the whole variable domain DGGITQSPKYLFRKEGQNVTLSCEQNLNHDAMYWYRQDPGQGLRLIYYSQIVNDFQKGDIAEGYSVSREKKESFPLTVTSAQKNPTAFYLCASSTGPPWETQYFGPGTRLLVL.

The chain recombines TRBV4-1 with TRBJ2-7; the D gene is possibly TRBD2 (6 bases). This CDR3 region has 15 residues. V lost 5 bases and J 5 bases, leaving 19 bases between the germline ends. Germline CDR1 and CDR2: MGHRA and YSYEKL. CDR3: CASSTRGTAFNEQYF. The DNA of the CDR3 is TGCGCCAGCAGCACTCGCGGGACTGCGTTCAACGAGCAGTACTTC.

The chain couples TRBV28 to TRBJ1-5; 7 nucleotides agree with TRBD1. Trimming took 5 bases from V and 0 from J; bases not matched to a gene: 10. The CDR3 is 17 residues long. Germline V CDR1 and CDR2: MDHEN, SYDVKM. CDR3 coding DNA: TGTGCCAGCAGTCTTATAGGGACAGACCATAGCAATCAGCCCCAGCATTTT. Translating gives CASSLIGTDHSNQPQHF.

CDR3 bases: TGTGCCAGCAGCCAGAGACTAGCGGGGAACTACGAGCAGTACTTC. Protein: CASSQRLAGNYEQYF. V is TRBV7-8 and J is TRBJ2-7; 11 nucleotides align to TRBD2. There are 15 residues in the CDR3. Trimming removed 5 bases from V and 3 bases from J; junction bases left unmatched: 6. The germline V gene encodes CDR1 SGHVS and CDR2 FQNEAQ.

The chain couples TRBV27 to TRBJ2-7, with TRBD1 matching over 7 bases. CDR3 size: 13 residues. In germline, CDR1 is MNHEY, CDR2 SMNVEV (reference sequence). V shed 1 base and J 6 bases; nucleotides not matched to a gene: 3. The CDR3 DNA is TGTGCCAGCAGTTTATTCGACAGGGCCGAGCAGTACTTC. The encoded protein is CASSLFDRAEQYF.

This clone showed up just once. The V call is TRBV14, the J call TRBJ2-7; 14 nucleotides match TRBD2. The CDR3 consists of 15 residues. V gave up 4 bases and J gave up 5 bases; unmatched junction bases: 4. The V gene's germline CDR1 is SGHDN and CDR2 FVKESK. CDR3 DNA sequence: TGTGCCAGCAGCCTAGGGACTAGCGGGAGAAACGAGCAGTACTTC. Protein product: CASSLGTSGRNEQYF.

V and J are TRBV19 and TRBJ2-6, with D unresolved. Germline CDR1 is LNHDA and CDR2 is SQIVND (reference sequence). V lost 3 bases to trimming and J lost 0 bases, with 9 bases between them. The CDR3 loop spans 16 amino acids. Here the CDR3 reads CASSIFPSSGANVLTF. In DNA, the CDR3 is TGTGCCAGTAGTATCTTCCCGAGCTCTGGGGCCAACGTCCTGACTTTC.

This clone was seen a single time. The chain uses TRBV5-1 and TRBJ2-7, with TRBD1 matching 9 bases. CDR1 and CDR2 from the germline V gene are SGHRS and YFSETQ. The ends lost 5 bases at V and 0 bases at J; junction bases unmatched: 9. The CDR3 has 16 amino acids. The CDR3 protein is CASRSTGGFRSYEQYF. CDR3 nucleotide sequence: TGCGCCAGCAGGTCCACAGGGGGCTTCCGCTCCTACGAGCAGTACTTC.

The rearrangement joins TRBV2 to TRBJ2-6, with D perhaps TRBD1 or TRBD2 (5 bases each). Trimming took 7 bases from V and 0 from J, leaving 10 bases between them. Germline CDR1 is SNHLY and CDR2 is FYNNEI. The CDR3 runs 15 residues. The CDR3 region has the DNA TGTGCCAGCAAAGGGGAGAGCTCTGGGGCCAACGTCCTGACTTTC. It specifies CASKGESSGANVLTF.

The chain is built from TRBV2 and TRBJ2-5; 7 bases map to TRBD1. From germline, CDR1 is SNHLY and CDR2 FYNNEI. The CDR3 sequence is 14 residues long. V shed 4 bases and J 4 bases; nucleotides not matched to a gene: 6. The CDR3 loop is CASSGQGLGETQYF. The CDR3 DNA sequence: TGTGCCAGCAGTGGACAGGGTCTTGGAGAGACCCAGTACTTC.

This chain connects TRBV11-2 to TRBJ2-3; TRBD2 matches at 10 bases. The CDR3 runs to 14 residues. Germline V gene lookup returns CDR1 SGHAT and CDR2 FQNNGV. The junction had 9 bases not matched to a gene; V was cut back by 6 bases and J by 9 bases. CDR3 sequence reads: CASRLSGGAFTQYF. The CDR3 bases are TGTGCCAGCAGATTAAGCGGGGGGGCATTCACGCAGTATTTT.

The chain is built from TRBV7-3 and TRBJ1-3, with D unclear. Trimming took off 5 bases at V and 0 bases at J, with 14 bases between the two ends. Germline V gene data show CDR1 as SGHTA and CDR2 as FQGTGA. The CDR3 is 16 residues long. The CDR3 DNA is TGTGCCAGCAGCCCCGAAGGACCTAGCTCTGGAAACACCATATATTTT. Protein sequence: CASSPEGPSSGNTIYF.

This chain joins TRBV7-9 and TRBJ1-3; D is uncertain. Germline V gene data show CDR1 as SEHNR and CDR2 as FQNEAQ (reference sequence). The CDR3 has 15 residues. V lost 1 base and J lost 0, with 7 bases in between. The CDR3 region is CASSLVGFSGNTIYF. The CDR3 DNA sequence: TGTGCCAGCAGCTTAGTAGGCTTCTCTGGAAACACCATATATTTT.

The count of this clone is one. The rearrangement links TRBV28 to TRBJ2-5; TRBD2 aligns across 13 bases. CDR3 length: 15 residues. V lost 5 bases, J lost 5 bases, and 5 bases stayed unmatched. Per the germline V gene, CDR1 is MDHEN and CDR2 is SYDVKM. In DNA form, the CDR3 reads TGTGCCAGCAGTCCGGGACTAGCGGGATCCGAGACCCAGTACTTC. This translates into CASSPGLAGSETQYF.

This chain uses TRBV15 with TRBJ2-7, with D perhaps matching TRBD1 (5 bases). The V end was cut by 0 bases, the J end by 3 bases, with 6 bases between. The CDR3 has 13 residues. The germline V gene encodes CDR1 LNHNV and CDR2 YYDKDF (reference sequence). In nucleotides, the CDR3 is TGTGCCACCAGCAGAGATACAGGCTACGAGCAGTACTTC. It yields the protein CATSRDTGYEQYF.

In DNA, the CDR3 is TGTGCCAGCAGCTTCCGGGGGGGAGAGTTTAACGAGACCCAGTACTTC. Translation: CASSFRGGEFNETQYF. V gene TRBV11-3 combines with J gene TRBJ2-5; 8 bases are a match to TRBD2. Unmatched junction bases numbered 11, after V lost 3 bases and J lost 5 bases. The CDR3 runs to 16 residues. CDR1 is SGHNT, CDR2 YENEEA, per germline.

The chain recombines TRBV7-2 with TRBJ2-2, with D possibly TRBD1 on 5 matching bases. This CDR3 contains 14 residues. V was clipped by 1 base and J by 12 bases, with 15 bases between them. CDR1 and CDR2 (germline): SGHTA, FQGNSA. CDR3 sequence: CASSLDQGLKKLFF. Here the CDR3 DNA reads TGTGCCAGCAGCTTAGACCAGGGCCTCAAAAAGCTGTTTTTT.

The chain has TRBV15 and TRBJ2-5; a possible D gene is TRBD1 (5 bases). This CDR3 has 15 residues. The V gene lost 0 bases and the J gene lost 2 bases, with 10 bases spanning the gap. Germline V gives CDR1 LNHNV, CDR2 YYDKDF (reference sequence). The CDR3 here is CATSRDRGSQETQYF. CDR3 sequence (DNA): TGTGCCACCAGCAGAGATAGGGGCAGTCAAGAGACCCAGTACTTC. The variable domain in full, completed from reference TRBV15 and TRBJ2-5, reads DAMVIQNPRYQVTQFGKPVTLSCSQTLNHNVMYWYQQKSSQAPKLLFHYYDKDFNNEADTPDNFQSRRPNTSFCFLDIRSPGLGDTAMYLCATSRDRGSQETQYFGPGTRLLVL.

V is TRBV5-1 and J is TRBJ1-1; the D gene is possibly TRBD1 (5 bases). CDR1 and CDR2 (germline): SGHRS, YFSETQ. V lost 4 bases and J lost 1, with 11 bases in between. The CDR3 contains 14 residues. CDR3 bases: TGCGCCAGCAGCGACTCCACAGGGAACACTGAAGCTTTCTTT. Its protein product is CASSDSTGNTEAFF.

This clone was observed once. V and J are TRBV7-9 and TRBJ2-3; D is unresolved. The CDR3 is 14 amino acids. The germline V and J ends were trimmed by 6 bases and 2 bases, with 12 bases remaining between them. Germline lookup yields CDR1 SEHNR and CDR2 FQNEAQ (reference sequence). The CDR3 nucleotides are TGTGCCAGCAGTATACAGCGTACCACAGATACGCAGTATTTT. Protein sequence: CASSIQRTTDTQYF.

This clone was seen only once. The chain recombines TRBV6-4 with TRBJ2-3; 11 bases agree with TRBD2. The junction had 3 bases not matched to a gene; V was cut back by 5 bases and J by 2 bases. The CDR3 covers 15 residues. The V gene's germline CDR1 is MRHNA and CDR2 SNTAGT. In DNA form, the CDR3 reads TGTGCCAGCAGTCAGACTAGCGGGACCACAGATACGCAGTATTTT. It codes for CASSQTSGTTDTQYF.

CDR3 in amino acids: CATPGGSALFSYEQYF. The DNA for the CDR3 is TGTGCCACACCGGGGGGGTCGGCCCTATTCTCCTACGAGCAGTACTTC. This chain links TRBV28 with TRBJ2-7; TRBD2 agrees at 8 bases. This CDR3 contains 16 residues. V dropped 10 bases and J dropped 0; count of bases not matched to a gene: 14. Germline loops: CDR1 MDHEN, CDR2 SYDVKM.

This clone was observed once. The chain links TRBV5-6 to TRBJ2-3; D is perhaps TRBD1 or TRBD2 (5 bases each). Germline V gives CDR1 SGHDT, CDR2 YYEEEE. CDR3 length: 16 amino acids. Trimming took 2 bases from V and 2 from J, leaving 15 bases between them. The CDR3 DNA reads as TGTGCCAGCAGCTTCGGGGCCCTGGGCCACACAGATACGCAGTATTTT. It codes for CASSFGALGHTDTQYF. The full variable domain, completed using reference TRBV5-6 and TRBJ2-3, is DAGVTQSPTHLIKTRGQQVTLRCSPKSGHDTVSWYQQALGQGPQFIFQYYEEEERQRGNFPDRFSGHQFPNYSSELNVNALLLGDSALYLCASSFGALGHTDTQYFGPGTRLTVL.

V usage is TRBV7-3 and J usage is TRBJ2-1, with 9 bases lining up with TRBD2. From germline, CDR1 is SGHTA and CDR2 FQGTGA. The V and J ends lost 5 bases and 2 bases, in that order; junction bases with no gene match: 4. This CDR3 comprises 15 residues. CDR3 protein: CASSPGTSPYNEQFF. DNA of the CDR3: TGTGCCAGCAGCCCCGGGACTAGCCCCTACAATGAGCAGTTCTTC. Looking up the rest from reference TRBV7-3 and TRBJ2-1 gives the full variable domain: GAGVSQTPSNKVTEKGKYVELRCDPISGHTALYWYRQSLGQGPEFLIYFQGTGAADDSGLPNDRFFAVRPEGSVSTLKIQRTERGDSAVYLCASSPGTSPYNEQFFGPGTRLTVL.

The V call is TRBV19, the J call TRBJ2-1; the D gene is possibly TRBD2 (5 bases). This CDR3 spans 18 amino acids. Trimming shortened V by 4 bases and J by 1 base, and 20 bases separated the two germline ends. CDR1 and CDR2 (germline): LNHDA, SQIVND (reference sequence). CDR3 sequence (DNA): TGTGCCAGTAGTAAGGGAGTAGCTAGAACCCGATCCTACAATGAGCAGTTCTTC. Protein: CASSKGVARTRSYNEQFF.

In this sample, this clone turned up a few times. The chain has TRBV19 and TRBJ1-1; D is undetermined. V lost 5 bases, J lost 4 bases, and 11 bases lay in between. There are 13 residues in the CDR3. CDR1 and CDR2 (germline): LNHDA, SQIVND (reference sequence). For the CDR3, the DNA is TGTGCCAGTAGTGTCCGACTGAGCACTGAAGCTTTCTTT. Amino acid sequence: CASSVRLSTEAFF.

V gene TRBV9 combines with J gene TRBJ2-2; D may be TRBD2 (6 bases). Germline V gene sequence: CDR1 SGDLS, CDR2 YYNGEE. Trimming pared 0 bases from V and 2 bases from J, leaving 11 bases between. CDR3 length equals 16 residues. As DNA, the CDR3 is TGTGCCAGCAGCGTAGCGGGGGTTGGAAACACCGGGGAGCTGTTTTTT. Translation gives CASSVAGVGNTGELFF. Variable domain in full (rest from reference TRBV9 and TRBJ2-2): DSGVTQTPKHLITATGQRVTLRCSPRSGDLSVYWYQQSLDQGLQFLIQYYNGEERAKGNILERFSAQQFPDLHSELNLSSLELGDSALYFCASSVAGVGNTGELFFGEGSRLTVL.

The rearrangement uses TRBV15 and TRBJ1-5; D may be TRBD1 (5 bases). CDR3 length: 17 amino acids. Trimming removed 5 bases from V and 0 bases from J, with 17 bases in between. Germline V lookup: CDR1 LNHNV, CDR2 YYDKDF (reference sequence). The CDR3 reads CATSHTLFTGSNQPQHF. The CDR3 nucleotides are TGTGCCACCAGCCATACTCTTTTTACAGGTAGCAATCAGCCCCAGCATTTT. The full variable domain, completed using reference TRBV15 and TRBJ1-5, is DAMVIQNPRYQVTQFGKPVTLSCSQTLNHNVMYWYQQKSSQAPKLLFHYYDKDFNNEADTPDNFQSRRPNTSFCFLDIRSPGLGDTAMYLCATSHTLFTGSNQPQHFGDGTRLSIL.

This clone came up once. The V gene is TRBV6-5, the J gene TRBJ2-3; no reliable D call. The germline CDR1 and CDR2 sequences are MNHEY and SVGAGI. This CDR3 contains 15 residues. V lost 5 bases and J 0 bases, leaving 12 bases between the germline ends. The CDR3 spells CASSPTTTSTDTQYF. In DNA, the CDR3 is TGTGCCAGCAGTCCGACAACAACTAGCACAGATACGCAGTATTTT.